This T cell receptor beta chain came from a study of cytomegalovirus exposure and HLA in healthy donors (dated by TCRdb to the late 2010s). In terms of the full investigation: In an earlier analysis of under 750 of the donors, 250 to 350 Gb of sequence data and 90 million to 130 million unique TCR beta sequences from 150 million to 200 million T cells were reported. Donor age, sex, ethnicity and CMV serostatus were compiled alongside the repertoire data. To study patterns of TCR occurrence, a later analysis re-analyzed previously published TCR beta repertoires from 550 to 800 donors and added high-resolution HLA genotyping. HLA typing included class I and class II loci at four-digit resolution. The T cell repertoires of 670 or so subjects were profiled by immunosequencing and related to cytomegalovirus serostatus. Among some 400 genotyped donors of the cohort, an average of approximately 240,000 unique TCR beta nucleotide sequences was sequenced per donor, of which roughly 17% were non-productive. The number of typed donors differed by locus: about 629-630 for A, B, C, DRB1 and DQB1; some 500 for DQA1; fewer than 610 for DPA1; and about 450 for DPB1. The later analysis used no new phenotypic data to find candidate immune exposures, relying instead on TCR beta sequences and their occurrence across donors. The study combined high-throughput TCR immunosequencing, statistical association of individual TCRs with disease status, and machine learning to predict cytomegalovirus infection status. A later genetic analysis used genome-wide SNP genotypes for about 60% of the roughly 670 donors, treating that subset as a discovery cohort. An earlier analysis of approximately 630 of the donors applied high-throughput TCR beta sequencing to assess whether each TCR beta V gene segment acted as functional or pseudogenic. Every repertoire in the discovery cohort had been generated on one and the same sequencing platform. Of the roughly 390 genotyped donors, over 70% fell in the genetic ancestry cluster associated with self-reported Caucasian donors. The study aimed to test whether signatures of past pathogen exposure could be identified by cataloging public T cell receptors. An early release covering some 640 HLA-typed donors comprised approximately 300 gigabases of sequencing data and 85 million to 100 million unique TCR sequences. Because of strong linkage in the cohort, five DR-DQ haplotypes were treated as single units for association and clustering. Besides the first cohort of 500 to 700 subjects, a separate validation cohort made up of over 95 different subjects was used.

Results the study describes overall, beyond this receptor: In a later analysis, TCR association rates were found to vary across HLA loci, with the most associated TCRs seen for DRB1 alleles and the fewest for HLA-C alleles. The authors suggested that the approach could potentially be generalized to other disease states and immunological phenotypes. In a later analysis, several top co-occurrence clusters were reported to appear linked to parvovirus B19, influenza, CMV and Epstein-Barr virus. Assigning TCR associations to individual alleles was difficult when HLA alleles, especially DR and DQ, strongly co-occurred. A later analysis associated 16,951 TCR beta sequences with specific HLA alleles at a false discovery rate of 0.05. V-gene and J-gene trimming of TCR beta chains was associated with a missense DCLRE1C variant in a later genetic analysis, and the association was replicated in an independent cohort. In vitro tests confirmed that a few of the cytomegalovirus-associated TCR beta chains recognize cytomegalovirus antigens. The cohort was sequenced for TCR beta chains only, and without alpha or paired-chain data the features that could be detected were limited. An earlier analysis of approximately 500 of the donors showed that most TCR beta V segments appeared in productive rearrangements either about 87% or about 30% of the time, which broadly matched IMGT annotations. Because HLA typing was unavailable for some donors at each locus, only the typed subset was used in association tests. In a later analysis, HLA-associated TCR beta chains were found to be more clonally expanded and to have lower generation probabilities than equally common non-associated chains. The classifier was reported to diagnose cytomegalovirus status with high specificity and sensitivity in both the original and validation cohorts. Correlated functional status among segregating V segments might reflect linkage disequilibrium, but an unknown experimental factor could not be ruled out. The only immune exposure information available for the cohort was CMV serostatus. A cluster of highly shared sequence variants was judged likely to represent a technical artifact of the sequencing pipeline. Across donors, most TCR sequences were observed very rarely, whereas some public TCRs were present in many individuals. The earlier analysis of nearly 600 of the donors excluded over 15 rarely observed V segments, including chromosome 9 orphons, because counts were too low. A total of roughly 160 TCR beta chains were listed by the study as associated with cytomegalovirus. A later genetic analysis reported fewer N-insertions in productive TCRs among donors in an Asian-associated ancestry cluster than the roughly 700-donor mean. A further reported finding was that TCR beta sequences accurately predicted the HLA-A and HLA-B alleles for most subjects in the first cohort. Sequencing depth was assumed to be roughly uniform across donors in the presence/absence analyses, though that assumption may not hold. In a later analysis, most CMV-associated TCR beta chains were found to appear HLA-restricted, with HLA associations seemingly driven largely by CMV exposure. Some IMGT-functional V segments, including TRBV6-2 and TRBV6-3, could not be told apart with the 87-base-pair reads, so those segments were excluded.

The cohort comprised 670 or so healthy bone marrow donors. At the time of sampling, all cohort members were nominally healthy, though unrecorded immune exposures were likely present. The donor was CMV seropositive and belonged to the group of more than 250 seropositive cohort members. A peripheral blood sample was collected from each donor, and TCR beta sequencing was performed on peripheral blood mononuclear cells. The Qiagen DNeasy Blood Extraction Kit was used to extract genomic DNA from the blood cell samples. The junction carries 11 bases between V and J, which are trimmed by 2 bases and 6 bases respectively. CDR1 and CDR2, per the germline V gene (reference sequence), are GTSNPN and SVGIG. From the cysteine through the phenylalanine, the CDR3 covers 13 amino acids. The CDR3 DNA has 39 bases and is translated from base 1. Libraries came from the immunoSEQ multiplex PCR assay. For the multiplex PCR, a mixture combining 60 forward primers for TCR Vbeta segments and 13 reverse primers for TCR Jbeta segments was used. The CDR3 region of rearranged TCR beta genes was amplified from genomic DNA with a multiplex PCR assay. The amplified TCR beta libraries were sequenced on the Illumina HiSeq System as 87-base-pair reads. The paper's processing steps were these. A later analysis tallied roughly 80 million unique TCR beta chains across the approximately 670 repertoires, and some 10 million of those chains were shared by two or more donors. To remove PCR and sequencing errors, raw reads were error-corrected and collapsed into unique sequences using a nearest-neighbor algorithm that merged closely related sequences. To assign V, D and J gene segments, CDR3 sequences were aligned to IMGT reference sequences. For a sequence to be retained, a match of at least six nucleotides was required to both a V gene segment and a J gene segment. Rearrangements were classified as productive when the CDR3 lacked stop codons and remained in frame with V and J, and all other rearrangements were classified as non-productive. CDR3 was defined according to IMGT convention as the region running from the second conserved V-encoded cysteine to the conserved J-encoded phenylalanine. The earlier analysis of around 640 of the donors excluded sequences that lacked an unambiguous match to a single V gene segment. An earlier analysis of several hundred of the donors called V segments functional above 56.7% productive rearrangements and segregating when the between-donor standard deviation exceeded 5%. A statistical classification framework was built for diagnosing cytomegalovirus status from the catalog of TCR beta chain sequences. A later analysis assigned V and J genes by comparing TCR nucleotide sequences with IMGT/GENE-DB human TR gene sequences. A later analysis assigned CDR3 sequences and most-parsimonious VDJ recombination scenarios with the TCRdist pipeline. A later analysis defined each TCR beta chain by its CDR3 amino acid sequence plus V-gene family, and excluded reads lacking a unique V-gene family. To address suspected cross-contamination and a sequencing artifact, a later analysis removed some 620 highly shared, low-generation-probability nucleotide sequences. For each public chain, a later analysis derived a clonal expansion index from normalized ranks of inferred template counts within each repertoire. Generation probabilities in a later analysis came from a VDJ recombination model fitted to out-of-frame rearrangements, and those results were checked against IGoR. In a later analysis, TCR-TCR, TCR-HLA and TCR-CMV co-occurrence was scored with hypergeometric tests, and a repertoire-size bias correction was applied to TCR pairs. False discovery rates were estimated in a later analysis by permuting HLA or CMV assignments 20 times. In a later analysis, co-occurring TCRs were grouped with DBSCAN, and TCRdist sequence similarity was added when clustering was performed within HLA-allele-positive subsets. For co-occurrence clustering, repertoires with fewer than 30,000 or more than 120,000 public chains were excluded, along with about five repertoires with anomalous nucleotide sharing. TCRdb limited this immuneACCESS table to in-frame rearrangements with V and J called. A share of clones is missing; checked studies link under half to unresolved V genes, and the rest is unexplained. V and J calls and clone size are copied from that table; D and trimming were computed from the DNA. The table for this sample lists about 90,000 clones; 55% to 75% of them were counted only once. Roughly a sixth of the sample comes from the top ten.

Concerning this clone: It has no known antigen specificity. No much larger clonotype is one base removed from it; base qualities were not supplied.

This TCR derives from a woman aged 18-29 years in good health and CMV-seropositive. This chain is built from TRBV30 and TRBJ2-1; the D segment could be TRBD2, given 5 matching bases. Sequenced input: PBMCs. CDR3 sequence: CAWSLGLGNEQFF. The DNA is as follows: TGTGCCTGGAGTCTCGGACTGGGCAATGAGCAGTTCTTC.